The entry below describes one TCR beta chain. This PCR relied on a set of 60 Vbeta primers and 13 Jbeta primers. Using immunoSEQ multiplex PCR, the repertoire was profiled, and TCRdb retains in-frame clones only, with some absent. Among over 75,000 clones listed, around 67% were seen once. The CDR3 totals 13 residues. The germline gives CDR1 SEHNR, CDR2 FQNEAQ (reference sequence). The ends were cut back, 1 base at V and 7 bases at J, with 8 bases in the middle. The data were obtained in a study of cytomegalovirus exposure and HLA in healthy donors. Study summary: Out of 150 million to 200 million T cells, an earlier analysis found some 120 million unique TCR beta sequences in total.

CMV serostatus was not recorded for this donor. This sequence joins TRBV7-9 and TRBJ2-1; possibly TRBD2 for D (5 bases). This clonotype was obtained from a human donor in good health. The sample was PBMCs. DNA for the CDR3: TGTGCCAGCAGCTTAGGGGTAGCGAATGAGCAGTTCTTC. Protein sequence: CASSLGVANEQFF.